This section outlines one TCR beta chain sequence together with its context. Per the authors' pipeline: Amplification with reference gene primers provided the estimates of nucleated cell counts. Assay used: immunoSEQ multiplex PCR; TCRdb lists only in-frame clones, some missing. The V and J calls and clone size were taken over from that table, and D and trimming were inferred from the DNA. This table holds roughly 230,000 clones, about 93% found once. The record originates from a study of blood T cell repertoires in COVID-19. Study-wide context: Samples of COVID-19 (acute and convalescent) were obtained from the United States, Italy and Spain. T cells, B-cell-depleted T cells, or PBMCs provided the cDNA or gDNA that served as material.

CDR3 size: 14 residues. V lost 6 bases to trimming and J lost 12 bases; unmatched junction nucleotides: 13. The germline gives CDR1 MNHEY, CDR2 SMNVEV (reference sequence). This TCR derives from a man aged 25-45 years with COVID-19, enrolled during active disease. This rearrangement joins TRBV27 to TRBJ1-1, with TRBD1 identical over 10 bases. Sequenced: peripheral blood. The CDR3 sequence: CASRSGTGVLWPFF. CDR3 DNA: TGTGCCAGCAGATCCGGGACAGGGGTATTGTGGCCTTTCTTT.